This T cell receptor (beta chain) was profiled in a study of T cell responses to AZD1222 COVID-19 vaccine. Overall study findings and caveats: Baseline seropositivity occurred in only 5 to 7 AZD1222 recipients. Spike-wide coverage was observed for vaccine-associated CD4 TCRs, with dominant responses at 160-218 and 743-854. Clonal diversity was possibly underestimated; the donors were predominantly white British and more often female. Targets within unmutated variant regions were reportedly found for nearly half of spike-specific TCRs.

V dropped 5 bases and J dropped 11 bases, with 15 bases sitting between them. CDR3 length: 12 amino acids. Sequencing used immunoSEQ multiplex PCR; TCRdb keeps in-frame clones, though not all of them. The sample carries 45,000 to 70,000 clones, 86% recorded once. Points on this clone: Its cognate antigen is unknown.

This rearrangement joins TRBV12-3 or TRBV12-4 to TRBJ1-1; D is undetermined. This receptor was identified in an adult in good health. The source was peripheral blood, collected on day 0 of AZD1222 vaccination. CDR3 coding DNA: TGTGCCAGCAGTCAAGACAACCGAGGGGCTTTCTTT. The encoded protein is CASSQDNRGAFF.